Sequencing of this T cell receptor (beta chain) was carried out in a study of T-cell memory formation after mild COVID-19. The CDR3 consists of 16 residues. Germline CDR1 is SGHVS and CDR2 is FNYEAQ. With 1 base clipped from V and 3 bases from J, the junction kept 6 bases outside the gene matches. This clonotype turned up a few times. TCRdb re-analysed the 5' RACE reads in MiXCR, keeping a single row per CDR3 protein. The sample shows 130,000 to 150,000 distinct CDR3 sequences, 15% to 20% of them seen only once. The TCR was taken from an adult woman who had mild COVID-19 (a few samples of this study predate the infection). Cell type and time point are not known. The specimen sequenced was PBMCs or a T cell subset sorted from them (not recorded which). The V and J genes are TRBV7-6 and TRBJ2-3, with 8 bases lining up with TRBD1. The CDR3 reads CASSLGVRGRTDTQYF. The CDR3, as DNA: TGTGCCAGCAGCTTAGGGGTCAGGGGGCGGACAGATACGCAGTATTTT.